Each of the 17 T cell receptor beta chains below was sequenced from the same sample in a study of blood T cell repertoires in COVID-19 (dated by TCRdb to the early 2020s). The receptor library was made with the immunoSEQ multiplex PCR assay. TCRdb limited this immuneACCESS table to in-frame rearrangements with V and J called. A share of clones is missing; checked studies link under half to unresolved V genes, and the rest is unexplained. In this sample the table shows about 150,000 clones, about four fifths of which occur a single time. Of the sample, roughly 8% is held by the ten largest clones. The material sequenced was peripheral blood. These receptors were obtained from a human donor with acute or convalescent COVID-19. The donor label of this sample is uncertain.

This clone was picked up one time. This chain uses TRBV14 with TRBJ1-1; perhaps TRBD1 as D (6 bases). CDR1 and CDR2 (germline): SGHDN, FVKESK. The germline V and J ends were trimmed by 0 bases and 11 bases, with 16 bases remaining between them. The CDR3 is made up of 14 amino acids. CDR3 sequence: CASSQDYRVELAFF. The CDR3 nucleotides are TGTGCCAGCAGCCAAGATTACAGGGTAGAATTGGCTTTCTTT.

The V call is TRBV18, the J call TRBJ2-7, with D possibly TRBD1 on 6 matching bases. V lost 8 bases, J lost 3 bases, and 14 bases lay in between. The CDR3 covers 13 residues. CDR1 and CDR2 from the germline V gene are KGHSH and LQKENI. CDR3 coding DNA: TGTGCCAGCGCACGGGACAAGTACTACGAGCAGTACTTC. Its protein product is CASARDKYYEQYF.

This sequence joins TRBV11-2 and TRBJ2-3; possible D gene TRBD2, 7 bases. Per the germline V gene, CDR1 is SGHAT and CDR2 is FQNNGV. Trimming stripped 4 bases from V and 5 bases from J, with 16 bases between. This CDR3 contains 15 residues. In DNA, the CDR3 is TGTGCCAGCAGCTCCCTAGGGGGGGGCATAGATACGCAGTATTTT. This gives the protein CASSSLGGGIDTQYF. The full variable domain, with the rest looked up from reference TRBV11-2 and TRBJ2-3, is EAGVAQSPRYKIIEKRQSVAFWCNPISGHATLYWYQQILGQGPKLLIQFQNNGVVDDSQLPKDRFSAERLKGVDSTLKIQPAKLEDSAVYLCASSSLGGGIDTQYFGPGTRLTVL.

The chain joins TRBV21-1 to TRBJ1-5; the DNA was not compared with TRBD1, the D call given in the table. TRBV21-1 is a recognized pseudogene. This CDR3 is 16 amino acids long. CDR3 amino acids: CASSKDKRTGHQPQHF. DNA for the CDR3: TGTGCCAGCAGCAAAGACAAGCGGACAGGGCATCAGCCCCAGCATTTT.

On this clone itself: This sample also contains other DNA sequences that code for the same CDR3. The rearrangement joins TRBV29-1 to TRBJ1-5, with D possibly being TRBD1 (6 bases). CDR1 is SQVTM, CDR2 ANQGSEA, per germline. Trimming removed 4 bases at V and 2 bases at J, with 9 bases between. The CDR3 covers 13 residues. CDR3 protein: CSVGGGGNQPQHF. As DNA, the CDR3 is TGCAGCGTTGGAGGGGGTGGCAATCAGCCCCAGCATTTT.

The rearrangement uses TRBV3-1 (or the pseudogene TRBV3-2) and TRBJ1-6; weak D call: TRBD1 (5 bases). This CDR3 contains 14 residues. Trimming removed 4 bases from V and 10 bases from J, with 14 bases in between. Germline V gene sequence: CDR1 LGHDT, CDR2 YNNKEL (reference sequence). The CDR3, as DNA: TGTGCCAGCAGCCGGGCGGGACCAGGATCACCCCTCCACTTT. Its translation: CASSRAGPGSPLHF.

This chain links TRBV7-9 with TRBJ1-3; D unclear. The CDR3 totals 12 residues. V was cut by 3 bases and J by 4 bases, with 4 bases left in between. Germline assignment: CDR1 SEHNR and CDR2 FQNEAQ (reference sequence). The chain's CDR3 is CASSFPGNTIYF. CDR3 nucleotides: TGTGCCAGCAGCTTCCCAGGAAACACCATATATTTT.

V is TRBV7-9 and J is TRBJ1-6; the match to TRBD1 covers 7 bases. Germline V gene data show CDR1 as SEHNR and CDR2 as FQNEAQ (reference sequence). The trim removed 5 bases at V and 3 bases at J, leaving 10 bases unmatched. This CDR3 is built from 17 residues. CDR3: CASSGSLGQVYNSPLHF. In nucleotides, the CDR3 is TGTGCCAGCAGCGGATCCCTCGGACAGGTCTATAATTCACCCCTCCACTTT.

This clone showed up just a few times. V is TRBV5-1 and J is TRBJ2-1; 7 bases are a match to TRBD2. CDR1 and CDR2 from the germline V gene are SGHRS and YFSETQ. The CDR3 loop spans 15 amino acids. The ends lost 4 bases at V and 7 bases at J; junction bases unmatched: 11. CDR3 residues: CASSPLLAGVNEQFF. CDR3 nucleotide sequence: TGCGCCAGCAGCCCTCTCCTTGCGGGGGTAAATGAGCAGTTCTTC.

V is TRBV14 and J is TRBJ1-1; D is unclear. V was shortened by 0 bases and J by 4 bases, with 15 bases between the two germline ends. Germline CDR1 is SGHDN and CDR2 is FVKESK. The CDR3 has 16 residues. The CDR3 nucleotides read TGTGCCAGCAGCCAAGATTCTAGGTTAGCAAGCACTGAAGCTTTCTTT. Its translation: CASSQDSRLASTEAFF.

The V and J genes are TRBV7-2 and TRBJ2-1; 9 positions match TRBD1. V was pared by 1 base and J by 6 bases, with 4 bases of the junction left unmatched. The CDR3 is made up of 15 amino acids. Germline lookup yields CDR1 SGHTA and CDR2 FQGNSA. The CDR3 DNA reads TGTGCCAGCAGCTTAGACTCGGGACAGGGCAATGAGCAGTTCTTC. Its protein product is CASSLDSGQGNEQFF.

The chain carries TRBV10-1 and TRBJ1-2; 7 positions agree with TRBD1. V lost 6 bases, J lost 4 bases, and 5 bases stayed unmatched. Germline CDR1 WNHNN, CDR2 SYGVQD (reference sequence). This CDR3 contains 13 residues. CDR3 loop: CASSRDRAYGYTF. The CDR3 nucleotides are TGCGCCAGCAGCCGCGACAGGGCCTATGGCTACACCTTC.

CDR3 loop: CASSTGSGGYTF. CDR3 DNA: TGTGCCAGCAGCACAGGGTCCGGTGGCTACACCTTC. The chain employs TRBV27 and TRBJ1-2, with D perhaps TRBD1 (6 bases). The CDR3 runs 12 residues. Trimming took off 6 bases at V and 7 bases at J, with 12 bases between the two ends. Germline CDR1 MNHEY, CDR2 SMNVEV (reference sequence).

The CDR3 is CASSEGTGDTEAFF. The CDR3 DNA sequence: TGTGCCAGCAGCGAGGGGACAGGGGACACTGAAGCTTTCTTT. The gene calls are TRBV9 and TRBJ1-1, with 10 bases matching TRBD1. Looked up from germline, CDR1 is SGDLS and CDR2 is YYNGEE. CDR3 length equals 14 residues. With V trimmed by 3 bases and J by 3 bases, 2 bases remained unmatched.

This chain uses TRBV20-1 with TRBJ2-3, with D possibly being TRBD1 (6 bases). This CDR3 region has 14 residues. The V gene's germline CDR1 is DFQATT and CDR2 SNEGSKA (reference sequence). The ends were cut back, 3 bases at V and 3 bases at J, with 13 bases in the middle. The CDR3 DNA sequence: TGCAGTGCTAGTTCAGTAGGGGGAACAGATACGCAGTATTTT. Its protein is CSASSVGGTDTQYF.

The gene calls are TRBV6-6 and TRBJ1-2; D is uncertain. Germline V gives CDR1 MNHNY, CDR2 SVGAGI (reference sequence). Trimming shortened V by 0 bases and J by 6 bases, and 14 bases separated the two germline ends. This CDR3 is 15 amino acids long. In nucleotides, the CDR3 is TGTGCCAGCAGTTACTCGAGCCCCCCTCGCGATGGCTACACCTTC. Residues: CASSYSSPPRDGYTF.

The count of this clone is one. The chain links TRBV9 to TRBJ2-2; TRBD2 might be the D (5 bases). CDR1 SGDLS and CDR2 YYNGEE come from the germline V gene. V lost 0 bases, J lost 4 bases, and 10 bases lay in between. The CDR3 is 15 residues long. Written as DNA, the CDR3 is TGTGCCAGCAGCGTAGCTACGGGGTTCACCGGGGAGCTGTTTTTT. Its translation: CASSVATGFTGELFF. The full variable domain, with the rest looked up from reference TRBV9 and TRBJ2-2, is DSGVTQTPKHLITATGQRVTLRCSPRSGDLSVYWYQQSLDQGLQFLIQYYNGEERAKGNILERFSAQQFPDLHSELNLSSLELGDSALYFCASSVATGFTGELFFGEGSRLTVL.